The clone carrying this T cell receptor (beta chain) was detected a few times. As yet, its antigen is unknown. 5'RACE template switching produced TCR cDNA carrying a universal primer site and UMIs. TCRdb re-called the 5' RACE reads through MiXCR, storing one row per CDR3 protein. The sample contains 310,000 or so distinct CDR3 sequences, 3.6% of which appear only once. These data are taken from a study of T cells after yellow fever vaccination. Whole-study findings and limits: Most clones from primary vaccination resurfaced after the booster (approximately 95% CD4, 88% CD8). A limited proportion of clonotypes was detected within both the CD4 and CD8 compartments.

This CDR3 is built from 15 residues. Trimming removed 1 base at V and 7 bases at J, with 15 bases between. CDR1 and CDR2 (germline): SGHAT, FQNNGV. The material sequenced was PBMCs, taken on the day of the yellow fever booster vaccination. The genes are TRBV11-2 and TRBJ2-3, with a possible D match to TRBD1 (6 bases). This receptor was obtained from a man aged 18 to 30 who received the YFV17D yellow fever vaccine. CDR3 nucleotides: TGTGCCAGCAGCTTAGTAGGGGGTTTAAGGAATACGCAGTATTTT. Its protein product is CASSLVGGLRNTQYF.